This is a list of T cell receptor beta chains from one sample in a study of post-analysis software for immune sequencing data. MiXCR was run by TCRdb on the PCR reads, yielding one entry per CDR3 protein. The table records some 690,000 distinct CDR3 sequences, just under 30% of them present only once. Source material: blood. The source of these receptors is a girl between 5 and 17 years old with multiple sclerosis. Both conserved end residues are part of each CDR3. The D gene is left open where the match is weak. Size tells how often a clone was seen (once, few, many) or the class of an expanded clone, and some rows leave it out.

CDR3 protein: CAISVAAGEEDTQYF
CDR3 DNA: TGTGCCATCAGTGTCGCCGCGGGAGAGGAAGATACGCAGTATTTT
J gene: TRBJ2-3
D gene: TRBD2
V gene: TRBV10-3
clone size: NA

CDR3 protein: CASSQARASGSDTQYF
CDR3 DNA: TGCGCCAGCAGCCAAGCTCGGGCTAGCGGGTCAGATACGCAGTATTTT
J gene: TRBJ2-3
D gene: TRBD2
V gene: TRBV4-3
clone size: NA

CDR3 protein: CASSADRVSTETQYF
CDR3 DNA: TGTGCCAGCAGTGCGGACAGGGTATCGACGGAGACCCAGTACTTC
J gene: TRBJ2-5
D gene: TRBD1
V gene: TRBV2
clone size: few

CDR3 protein: CASSQGPEQFF
CDR3 DNA: TGTGCCAGCAGCCAGGGGCCTGAGCAGTTCTTC
J gene: TRBJ2-1
D gene: NA
V gene: TRBV14
clone size: NA

CDR3 protein: CSARPSVPELAGGADTQYF
CDR3 DNA: TGCAGTGCTAGACCCTCTGTGCCCGAACTAGCGGGAGGCGCAGATACGCAGTATTTT
J gene: TRBJ2-3
D gene: TRBD2
V gene: TRBV20-1
clone size: NA

CDR3 protein: CSEEDFTDTQYF
CDR3 DNA: TGCAGTGAGGAGGATTTCACAGATACGCAGTATTTT
J gene: TRBJ2-3
D gene: NA
V gene: TRBV20-1
clone size: few

CDR3 protein: CSARGEGIRYGYTF
CDR3 DNA: TGCAGTGCTAGGGGTGAGGGCATTCGGTATGGCTACACCTTC
J gene: TRBJ1-2
D gene: NA
V gene: TRBV20-1
clone size: NA

CDR3 protein: CASSLANPYEQYF
CDR3 DNA: TGTGCCAGCAGCTTAGCGAACCCCTACGAGCAGTACTTC
J gene: TRBJ2-7
D gene: NA
V gene: TRBV7-2
clone size: many

CDR3 protein: CASSPRDPPTEAFF
CDR3 DNA: TGTGCCAGCAGCCCCCGGGACCCCCCCACTGAAGCTTTCTTT
J gene: TRBJ1-1
D gene: NA
V gene: TRBV7-9
clone size: NA

CDR3 protein: CASSLLVNSPLHF
CDR3 DNA: TGTGCCAGCAGCTTATTGGTCAATTCACCCCTCCACTTT
J gene: TRBJ1-6
D gene: NA
V gene: TRBV7-2
clone size: few

CDR3 protein: CASIVTPTYNEQFF
CDR3 DNA: TGTGCCAGCATTGTGACACCAACCTACAATGAGCAGTTCTTC
J gene: TRBJ2-1
D gene: NA
V gene: TRBV7-9
clone size: NA

CDR3 protein: CASSPGQAVEQFF
CDR3 DNA: TGTGCCAGCAGCCCGGGACAGGCGGTTGAGCAGTTCTTC
J gene: TRBJ2-1
D gene: TRBD1
V gene: TRBV6-2/TRBV6-3
clone size: NA

CDR3 protein: CSVLGTSTDTQYF
CDR3 DNA: TGCAGCGTTCTTGGGACTTCCACAGATACGCAGTATTTT
J gene: TRBJ2-3
D gene: NA
V gene: TRBV29-1
clone size: NA

CDR3 protein: CASSFTGSGTDTQYF
CDR3 DNA: TGTGCCAGCAGCTTCACAGGGTCGGGCACAGATACGCAGTATTTT
J gene: TRBJ2-3
D gene: NA
V gene: TRBV13
clone size: once

CDR3 protein: CASSQGPIINSPLHF
CDR3 DNA: TGTGCCAGCAGCCAGGGACCGATAATCAATTCACCCCTCCACTTT
J gene: TRBJ1-6
D gene: NA
V gene: TRBV12-3/TRBV12-4
clone size: few

CDR3 protein: CAIRDRFYEQYF
CDR3 DNA: TGTGCCATCAGGGACAGGTTCTACGAGCAGTACTTC
J gene: TRBJ2-7
D gene: TRBD1
V gene: TRBV10-3
clone size: many

CDR3 protein: CASSSEGWGETQYF
CDR3 DNA: TGTGCCAGCAGCTCGGAGGGATGGGGAGAGACCCAGTACTTC
J gene: TRBJ2-5
D gene: NA
V gene: TRBV7-2
clone size: few

CDR3 protein: CSASRDHNYEQYF
CDR3 DNA: TGCAGTGCTAGTCGGGACCATAACTACGAGCAGTACTTC
J gene: TRBJ2-7
D gene: NA
V gene: TRBV20-1
clone size: once

CDR3 protein: CASSPEAFF
CDR3 DNA: TGTGCCAGCAGCCCTGAAGCTTTCTTT
J gene: TRBJ1-1
D gene: NA
V gene: TRBV12-3/TRBV12-4
clone size: NA

CDR3 protein: CSAREGTPQETQYF
CDR3 DNA: TGCAGTGCTAGAGAGGGGACTCCCCAAGAGACCCAGTACTTC
J gene: TRBJ2-5
D gene: NA
V gene: TRBV20-1
clone size: few

CDR3 protein: CASSEGTSGRFYEQYF
CDR3 DNA: TGTGCCAGCAGCGAGGGGACTAGCGGGCGATTCTACGAGCAGTACTTC
J gene: TRBJ2-7
D gene: TRBD2
V gene: TRBV9
clone size: few

CDR3 protein: CASSSTGASTDTQYF
CDR3 DNA: TGTGCCAGCAGTTCGACAGGGGCTAGCACAGATACGCAGTATTTT
J gene: TRBJ2-3
D gene: TRBD1
V gene: TRBV6-6
clone size: many

CDR3 protein: CASSTLGGIETQYF
CDR3 DNA: TGTGCCAGCAGCACCCTTGGCGGGATCGAGACCCAGTACTTC
J gene: TRBJ2-5
D gene: NA
V gene: TRBV28
clone size: NA

CDR3 protein: CSVAGGETGTGELFF
CDR3 DNA: TGCAGCGTCGCAGGGGGGGAGACTGGCACCGGGGAGCTGTTTTTT
J gene: TRBJ2-2
D gene: NA
V gene: TRBV29-1
clone size: few

CDR3 protein: CASSVGASGGLTDTQYF
CDR3 DNA: TGTGCCAGCAGCGTAGGGGCTAGCGGGGGGCTGACAGATACGCAGTATTTT
J gene: TRBJ2-3
D gene: TRBD2
V gene: TRBV9
clone size: NA

CDR3 protein: CASSPVGQLYEQYF
CDR3 DNA: TGTGCCAGCTCCCCCGTCGGGCAGCTCTACGAGCAGTACTTC
J gene: TRBJ2-7
D gene: NA
V gene: TRBV12-3/TRBV12-4
clone size: few

CDR3 protein: CASSFPGYGEQFF
CDR3 DNA: TGTGCCAGCAGCTTTCCAGGATACGGTGAGCAGTTCTTC
J gene: TRBJ2-1
D gene: NA
V gene: TRBV5-6
clone size: NA

CDR3 protein: CASSPGTAWRGYTF
CDR3 DNA: TGTGCCAGCAGTCCCGGGACGGCTTGGCGTGGCTACACCTTC
J gene: TRBJ1-2
D gene: NA
V gene: TRBV6-5
clone size: few

CDR3 protein: CASSLDRTPTSSYEQYF
CDR3 DNA: TGTGCCAGCAGCTTAGACAGGACCCCCACCAGCTCCTACGAGCAGTACTTC
J gene: TRBJ2-7
D gene: NA
V gene: TRBV7-2
clone size: many

CDR3 protein: CSASMGARGSTEAFF
CDR3 DNA: TGCAGTGCTAGTATGGGCGCGCGAGGATCTACTGAAGCTTTCTTT
J gene: TRBJ1-1
D gene: NA
V gene: TRBV20-1
clone size: NA

CDR3 protein: CASRTGGKTEAFF
CDR3 DNA: TGTGCCAGCAGGACGGGAGGCAAGACTGAAGCTTTCTTT
J gene: TRBJ1-1
D gene: NA
V gene: TRBV4-2
clone size: few

CDR3 protein: CASRSPGTGSNEQYF
CDR3 DNA: TGCGCCAGCAGAAGTCCCGGGACAGGGTCTAACGAGCAGTACTTC
J gene: TRBJ2-7
D gene: TRBD1
V gene: TRBV5-1
clone size: few

CDR3 protein: CASSQGLDGTQYF
CDR3 DNA: TGCGCCAGCAGCCAAGGGCTAGACGGTACGCAGTATTTT
J gene: TRBJ2-3
D gene: NA
V gene: TRBV4-1
clone size: NA

CDR3 protein: CASSQAHEPGAKNIQYF
CDR3 DNA: TGCGCCAGCAGCCAGGCCCATGAGCCGGGAGCCAAAAACATTCAGTACTTC
J gene: TRBJ2-4
D gene: NA
V gene: TRBV4-3
clone size: few

CDR3 protein: CATSDLTHVQFF
CDR3 DNA: TGTGCCACCAGTGATTTGACGCACGTACAGTTCTTC
J gene: TRBJ2-1
D gene: NA
V gene: TRBV24-1
clone size: many

CDR3 protein: CASSGGTGEGYTF
CDR3 DNA: TGCGCCAGCAGCGGCGGGACAGGAGAAGGCTACACCTTC
J gene: TRBJ1-2
D gene: TRBD1
V gene: TRBV5-1
clone size: few

CDR3 protein: CASSLVSGNHEQYF
CDR3 DNA: TGCGCCAGCAGCTTGGTGTCAGGGAACCACGAGCAGTACTTC
J gene: TRBJ2-7
D gene: NA
V gene: TRBV5-1
clone size: NA

CDR3 protein: CASSLWDGEQYF
CDR3 DNA: TGTGCCAGCAGCTTGTGGGATGGCGAGCAGTACTTC
J gene: TRBJ2-7
D gene: NA
V gene: TRBV5-6
clone size: few

CDR3 protein: CASSQGQITGAAFF
CDR3 DNA: TGTGCCAGCAGCCAAGGACAGATTACTGGAGCGGCTTTCTTT
J gene: TRBJ1-1
D gene: NA
V gene: TRBV7-2
clone size: NA

CDR3 protein: CSSSFQGYTDTQYF
CDR3 DNA: TGCTCCAGCAGCTTCCAGGGGTACACAGATACGCAGTATTTT
J gene: TRBJ2-3
D gene: NA
V gene: TRBV5-1
clone size: few

CDR3 protein: CASSEGGGPGVLSNQPQHF
CDR3 DNA: TGTGCCAGCAGTGAAGGGGGGGGTCCAGGAGTCCTTAGCAATCAGCCCCAGCATTTT
J gene: TRBJ1-5
D gene: NA
V gene: TRBV6-1
clone size: once

CDR3 protein: CASSLEVRRIATDTQYF
CDR3 DNA: TGTGCCAGCAGCTTAGAAGTCCGCAGGATTGCCACAGATACGCAGTATTTT
J gene: TRBJ2-3
D gene: NA
V gene: TRBV7-2
clone size: few

CDR3 protein: CSAPRREGYDEQYF
CDR3 DNA: TGCAGTGCCCCGCGGCGGGAGGGATACGATGAGCAGTACTTC
J gene: TRBJ2-5
D gene: TRBD2
V gene: TRBV20-1
clone size: NA

CDR3 protein: CASSQDDRRTDTQYF
CDR3 DNA: TGCGCCAGCAGCCAAGATGACCGACGCACAGATACGCAGTATTTT
J gene: TRBJ2-3
D gene: NA
V gene: TRBV4-3
clone size: few

CDR3 protein: CASSYSIFRESAYNEQFF
CDR3 DNA: TGTGCCAGCAGTTACTCGATTTTCCGAGAAAGCGCCTACAATGAGCAGTTCTTC
J gene: TRBJ2-1
D gene: NA
V gene: TRBV6-2/TRBV6-3
clone size: few

CDR3 protein: CASGRGTGAYEQYF
CDR3 DNA: TGCGCCAGCGGCAGGGGGACAGGAGCCTACGAGCAGTACTTC
J gene: TRBJ2-7
D gene: TRBD1
V gene: TRBV5-1
clone size: few

CDR3 protein: CAISDSDSPFYEQYF
CDR3 DNA: TGTGCCATCAGTGATTCCGACAGCCCTTTCTACGAGCAGTACTTC
J gene: TRBJ2-7
D gene: NA
V gene: TRBV10-3
clone size: NA

CDR3 protein: CSASGPGGGSSPLHF
CDR3 DNA: TGCAGTGCTAGTGGGCCAGGGGGAGGGTCTTCACCCCTCCACTTT
J gene: TRBJ1-6
D gene: TRBD1
V gene: TRBV20-1
clone size: NA

CDR3 protein: CATTGRAPTGELFF
CDR3 DNA: TGTGCCACCACGGGGAGAGCACCGACCGGGGAGCTGTTTTTT
J gene: TRBJ2-2
D gene: NA
V gene: TRBV9
clone size: NA

CDR3 protein: CASSLAPREYNEQFF
CDR3 DNA: TGCGCCAGCAGCTTGGCCCCACGAGAATACAATGAGCAGTTCTTC
J gene: TRBJ2-1
D gene: NA
V gene: TRBV5-1
clone size: NA

CDR3 protein: CASRMRAATNEKLFF
CDR3 DNA: TGTGCCAGCCGGATGCGGGCTGCAACTAATGAAAAACTGTTTTTT
J gene: TRBJ1-4
D gene: NA
V gene: TRBV6-5
clone size: NA

CDR3 protein: CASSKLTEINQPQHF
CDR3 DNA: TGTGCCAGCAGCAAACTGACAGAAATAAATCAGCCCCAGCATTTT
J gene: TRBJ1-5
D gene: NA
V gene: TRBV27
clone size: NA

CDR3 protein: CASTQRNGGRNQPQHF
CDR3 DNA: TGTGCCAGCACCCAACGAAACGGGGGGCGCAATCAGCCCCAGCATTTT
J gene: TRBJ1-5
D gene: NA
V gene: TRBV2
clone size: NA

CDR3 protein: CASSQAPGPTSTDTQYF
CDR3 DNA: TGCGCCAGCAGCCAGGCCCCGGGACCAACTAGCACAGATACGCAGTATTTT
J gene: TRBJ2-3
D gene: NA
V gene: TRBV4-1
clone size: NA

CDR3 protein: CATSSPSADYEQYF
CDR3 DNA: TGTGCCACCAGCAGTCCTAGCGCCGACTACGAGCAGTACTTC
J gene: TRBJ2-7
D gene: NA
V gene: TRBV15
clone size: NA

CDR3 protein: CASKGGLEQYF
CDR3 DNA: TGTGCCAGCAAGGGCGGGCTCGAGCAGTACTTC
J gene: TRBJ2-7
D gene: NA
V gene: TRBV28
clone size: few